This T cell receptor (beta chain) came from a study of blood T cell repertoires in COVID-19. Study-wide context: COVID-19 samples collected from the United States, Italy and Spain covered acute and convalescent phases. The analysed material was cDNA or gDNA that came from T cells, B-cell-depleted T cells, or PBMCs.

Trimming took 5 bases from V and 5 from J, leaving 12 bases between them. The CDR3 contains 14 residues. In germline, CDR1 is PRHDT, CDR2 FYEKMQ (reference sequence). Original processing notes: Amplification with reference gene primers provided the estimates of nucleated cell counts. This table comes from immunoSEQ multiplex PCR, and its TCRdb copy is limited to in-frame clones, with some not included. From that table come the V and J calls and clone size; the DNA was used to work out D and trimming. The sample carries approximately 99,000 clones, more than 75% recorded once. The chain combines TRBV13 with TRBJ1-4; D unclear. Sequenced material: peripheral blood. The clonotype was recovered from a human donor in a cohort sampled during active COVID-19. In DNA form, the CDR3 reads TGTGCCAGCAGCATTTACAGAGAAAATGAAAAACTGTTTTTT. Translation: CASSIYRENEKLFF.